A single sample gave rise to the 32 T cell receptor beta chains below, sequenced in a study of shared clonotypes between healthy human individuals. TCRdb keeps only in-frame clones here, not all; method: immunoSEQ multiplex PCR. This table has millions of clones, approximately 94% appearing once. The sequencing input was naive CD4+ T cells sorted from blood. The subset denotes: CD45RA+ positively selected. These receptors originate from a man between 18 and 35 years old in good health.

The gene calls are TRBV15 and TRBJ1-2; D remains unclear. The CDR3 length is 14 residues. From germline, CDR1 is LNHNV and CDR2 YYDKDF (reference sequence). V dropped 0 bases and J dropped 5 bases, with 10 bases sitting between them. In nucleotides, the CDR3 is TGTGCCACCAGCAGAGATCTCAACACTTATGGCTACACCTTC. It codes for CATSRDLNTYGYTF.

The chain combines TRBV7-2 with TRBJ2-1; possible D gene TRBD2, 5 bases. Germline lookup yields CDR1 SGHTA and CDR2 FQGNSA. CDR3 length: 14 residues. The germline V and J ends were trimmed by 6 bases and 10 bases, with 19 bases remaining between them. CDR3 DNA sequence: TGTGCCAGCAGTATATACGGGAAGGGTAGGGAGCAGTTCTTC. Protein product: CASSIYGKGREQFF.

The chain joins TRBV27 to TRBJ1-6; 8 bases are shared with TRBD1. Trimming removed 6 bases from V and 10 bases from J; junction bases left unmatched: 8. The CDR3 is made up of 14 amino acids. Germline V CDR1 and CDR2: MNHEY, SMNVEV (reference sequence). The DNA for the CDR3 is TGTGCCAGCAGGAAGGGACAGGCCCGATCACCCCTCCACTTT. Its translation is CASRKGQARSPLHF.

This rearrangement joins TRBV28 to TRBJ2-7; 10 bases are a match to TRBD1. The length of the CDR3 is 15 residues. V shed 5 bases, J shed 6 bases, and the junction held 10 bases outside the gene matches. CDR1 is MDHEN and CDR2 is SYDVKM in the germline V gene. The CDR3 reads CASSPRRDRGGEQYF. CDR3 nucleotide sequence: TGTGCCAGCAGTCCTCGCCGGGACAGGGGTGGCGAGCAGTACTTC.

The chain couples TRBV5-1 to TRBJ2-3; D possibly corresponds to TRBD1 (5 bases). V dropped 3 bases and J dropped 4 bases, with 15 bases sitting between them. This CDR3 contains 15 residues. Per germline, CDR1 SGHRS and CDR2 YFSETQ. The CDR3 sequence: CASSYQGAVADTQYF. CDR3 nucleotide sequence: TGCGCCAGCAGCTACCAAGGGGCGGTGGCAGATACGCAGTATTTT.

The CDR3 DNA follows: TGTGCCAGCAGTGGACAGGTCGGAGATTCTGGGGCCAACGTCCTGACTTTC. This codes for CASSGQVGDSGANVLTF. J is TRBJ2-6 and V is TRBV2; possibly TRBD1 for D (6 bases). The CDR3 extends over 17 amino acids. Germline CDR1 SNHLY, CDR2 FYNNEI. Trimming removed 4 bases at V and 1 base at J, with 14 bases between. Full variable domain (missing parts from reference TRBV2 and TRBJ2-6): EPEVTQTPSHQVTQMGQEVILRCVPISNHLYFYWYRQILGQKVEFLVSFYNNEISEKSEIFDDQFSVERPDGSNFTLKIRSTKLEDSAMYFCASSGQVGDSGANVLTFGAGSRLTVL.

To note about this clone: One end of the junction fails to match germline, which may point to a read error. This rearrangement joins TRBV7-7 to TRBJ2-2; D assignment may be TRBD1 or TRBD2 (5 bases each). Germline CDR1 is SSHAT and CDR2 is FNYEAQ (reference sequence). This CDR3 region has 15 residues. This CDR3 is CASSPGPTNTGELFF. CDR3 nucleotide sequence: TGTGCTAGCAGCCCGGGACCGACGAACACCGGGGAGCTGTTTTTT.

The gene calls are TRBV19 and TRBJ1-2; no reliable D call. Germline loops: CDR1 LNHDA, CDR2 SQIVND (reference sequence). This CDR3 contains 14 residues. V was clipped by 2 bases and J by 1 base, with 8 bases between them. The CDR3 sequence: CASSIKSVNYGYTF. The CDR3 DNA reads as TGTGCCAGTAGTATAAAATCGGTTAACTATGGCTACACCTTC.

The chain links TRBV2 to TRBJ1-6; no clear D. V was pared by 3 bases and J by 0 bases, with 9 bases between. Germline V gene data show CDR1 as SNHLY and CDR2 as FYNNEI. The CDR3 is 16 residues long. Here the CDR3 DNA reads TGTGCCAGCAGTGACGCGGAGAGCTCCTATAATTCACCCCTCCACTTT. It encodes CASSDAESSYNSPLHF. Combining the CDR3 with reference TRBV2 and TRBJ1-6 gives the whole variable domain EPEVTQTPSHQVTQMGQEVILRCVPISNHLYFYWYRQILGQKVEFLVSFYNNEISEKSEIFDDQFSVERPDGSNFTLKIRSTKLEDSAMYFCASSDAESSYNSPLHFGNGTRLTVT.

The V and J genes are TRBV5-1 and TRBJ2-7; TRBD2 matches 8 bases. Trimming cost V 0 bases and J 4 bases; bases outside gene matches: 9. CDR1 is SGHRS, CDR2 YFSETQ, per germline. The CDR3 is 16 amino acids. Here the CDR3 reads CASSLASAGAGYEQYF. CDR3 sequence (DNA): TGCGCCAGCAGCTTGGCCTCAGCGGGAGCTGGGTACGAGCAGTACTTC.

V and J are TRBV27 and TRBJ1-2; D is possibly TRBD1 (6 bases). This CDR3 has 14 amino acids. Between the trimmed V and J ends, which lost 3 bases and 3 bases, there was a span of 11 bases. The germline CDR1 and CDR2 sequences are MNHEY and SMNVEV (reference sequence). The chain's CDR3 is CASSFRGADYGYTF. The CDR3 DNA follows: TGTGCCAGCAGTTTTCGGGGGGCCGACTATGGCTACACCTTC.

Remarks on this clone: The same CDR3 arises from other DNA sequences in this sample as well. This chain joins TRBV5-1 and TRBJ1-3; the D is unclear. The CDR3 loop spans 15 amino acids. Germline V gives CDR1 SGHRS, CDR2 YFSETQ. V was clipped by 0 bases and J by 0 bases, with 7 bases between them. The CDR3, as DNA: TGCGCCAGCAGCTTGGATACCGGCTCTGGAAACACCATATATTTT. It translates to CASSLDTGSGNTIYF.

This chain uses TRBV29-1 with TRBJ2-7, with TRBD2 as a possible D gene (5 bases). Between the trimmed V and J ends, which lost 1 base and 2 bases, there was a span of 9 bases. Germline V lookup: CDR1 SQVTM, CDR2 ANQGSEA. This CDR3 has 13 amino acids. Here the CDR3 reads CSVEVTGTYEQYF. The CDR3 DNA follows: TGCAGCGTTGAAGTCACGGGAACCTACGAGCAGTACTTC.

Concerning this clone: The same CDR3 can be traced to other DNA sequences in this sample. CDR3 coding DNA: TGTGCCAGCAGTTACTCAGGGGATACGCAGTATTTT. Amino acid sequence: CASSYSGDTQYF. The rearrangement joins TRBV6-6 to TRBJ2-3; D not certain. The CDR3 is made up of 12 amino acids. The germline gives CDR1 MNHNY, CDR2 SVGAGI (reference sequence). Trimming took off 0 bases at V and 6 bases at J, with 4 bases between the two ends.

The CDR3: CASSSTTPDTQYF. The CDR3, as DNA: TGCGCCAGCAGCTCTACTACCCCAGATACGCAGTATTTT. The V gene is TRBV5-1, the J gene TRBJ2-3; D remains ambiguous. With 3 bases removed from V and 4 bases from J, the gap between germline ends came to 9 bases. The CDR3 totals 13 residues. Germline CDR1 and CDR2: SGHRS and YFSETQ.

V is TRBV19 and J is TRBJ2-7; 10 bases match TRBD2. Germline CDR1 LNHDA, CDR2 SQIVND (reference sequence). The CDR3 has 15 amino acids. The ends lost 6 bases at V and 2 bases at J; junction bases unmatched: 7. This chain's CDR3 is CASRRLAGETYEQYF. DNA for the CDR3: TGTGCCAGTAGACGCCTAGCGGGGGAGACCTACGAGCAGTACTTC.

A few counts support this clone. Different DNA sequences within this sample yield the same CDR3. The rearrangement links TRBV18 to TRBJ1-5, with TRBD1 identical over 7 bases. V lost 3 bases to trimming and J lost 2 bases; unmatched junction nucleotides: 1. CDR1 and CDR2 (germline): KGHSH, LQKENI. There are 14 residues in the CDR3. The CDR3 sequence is CASSPGTGNQPQHF. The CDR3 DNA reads TGTGCCAGCTCACCCGGGACAGGCAATCAGCCCCAGCATTTT.

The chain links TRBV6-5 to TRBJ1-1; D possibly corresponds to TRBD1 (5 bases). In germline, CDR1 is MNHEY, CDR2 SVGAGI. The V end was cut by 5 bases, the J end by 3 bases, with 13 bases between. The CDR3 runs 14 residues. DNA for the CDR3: TGTGCCAGCAGTCGGACACCCCGGGACACTGAAGCTTTCTTT. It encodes CASSRTPRDTEAFF.

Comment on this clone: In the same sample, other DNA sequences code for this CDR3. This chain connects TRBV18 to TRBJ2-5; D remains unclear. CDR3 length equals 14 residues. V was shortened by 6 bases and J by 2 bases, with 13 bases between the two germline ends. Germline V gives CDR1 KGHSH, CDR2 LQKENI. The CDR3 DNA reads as TGTGCCAGCTCCCTCCGCGACGGGCAAGAGACCCAGTACTTC. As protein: CASSLRDGQETQYF.

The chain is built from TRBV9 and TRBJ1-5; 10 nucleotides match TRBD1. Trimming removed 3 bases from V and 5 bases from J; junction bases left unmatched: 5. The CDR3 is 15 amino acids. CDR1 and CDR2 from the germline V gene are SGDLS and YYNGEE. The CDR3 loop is CASSAGDRGHQPQHF. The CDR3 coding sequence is TGTGCCAGCAGCGCGGGGGACAGGGGACATCAGCCCCAGCATTTT.

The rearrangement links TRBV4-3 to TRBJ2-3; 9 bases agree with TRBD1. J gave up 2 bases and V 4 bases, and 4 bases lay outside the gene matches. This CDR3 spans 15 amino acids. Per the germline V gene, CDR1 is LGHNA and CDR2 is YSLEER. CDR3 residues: CASSPRDRATDTQYF. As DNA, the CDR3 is TGCGCCAGCAGCCCCCGGGACAGGGCCACAGATACGCAGTATTTT.

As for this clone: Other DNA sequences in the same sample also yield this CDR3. The CDR3 loop reads CASSFQGNTGELFF. The CDR3 bases are TGCGCCAGCAGCTTTCAGGGGAACACCGGGGAGCTGTTTTTT. The rearrangement joins TRBV5-1 to TRBJ2-2, with D possibly being TRBD1 (5 bases). The V gene lost 2 bases and the J gene lost 1 base, with 6 bases spanning the gap. The CDR3 length is 14 residues. Germline V CDR1 and CDR2: SGHRS, YFSETQ. The full variable domain, rest sourced from reference TRBV5-1 and TRBJ2-2, is KAGVTQTPRYLIKTRGQQVTLSCSPISGHRSVSWYQQTPGQGLQFLFEYFSETQRNKGNFPGRFSGRQFSNSRSEMNVSTLELGDSALYLCASSFQGNTGELFFGEGSRLTVL.

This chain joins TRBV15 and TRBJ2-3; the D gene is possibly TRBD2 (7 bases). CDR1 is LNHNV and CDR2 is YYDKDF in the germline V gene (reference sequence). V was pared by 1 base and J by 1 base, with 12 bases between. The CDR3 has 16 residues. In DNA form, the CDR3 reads TGTGCCACCAGCAGAGGTCGGGGGGCGGGCACAGATACGCAGTATTTT. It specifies CATSRGRGAGTDTQYF.

CDR3 nucleotide sequence: TGCGCCAGCAGCCAAGATCAAAGGTCACCCCTCCACTTT. This codes for CASSQDQRSPLHF. The chain has TRBV4-3 and TRBJ1-6; no clear D. CDR1 LGHNA and CDR2 YSLEER come from the germline V gene. This CDR3 spans 13 amino acids. V lost 0 bases and J lost 10, with 7 bases in between.

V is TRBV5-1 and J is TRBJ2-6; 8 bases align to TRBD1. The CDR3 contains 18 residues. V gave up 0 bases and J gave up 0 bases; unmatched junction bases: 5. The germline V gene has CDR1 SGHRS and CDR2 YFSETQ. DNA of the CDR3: TGCGCCAGCAGCTTGGTCGGGACAGGTGCCTCTGGGGCCAACGTCCTGACTTTC. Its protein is CASSLVGTGASGANVLTF.

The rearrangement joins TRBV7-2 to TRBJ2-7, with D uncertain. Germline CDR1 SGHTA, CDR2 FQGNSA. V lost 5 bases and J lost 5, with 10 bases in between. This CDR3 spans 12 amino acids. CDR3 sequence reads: CASSPSGHEQYF. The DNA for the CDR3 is TGTGCCAGCAGCCCCTCAGGTCACGAGCAGTACTTC.

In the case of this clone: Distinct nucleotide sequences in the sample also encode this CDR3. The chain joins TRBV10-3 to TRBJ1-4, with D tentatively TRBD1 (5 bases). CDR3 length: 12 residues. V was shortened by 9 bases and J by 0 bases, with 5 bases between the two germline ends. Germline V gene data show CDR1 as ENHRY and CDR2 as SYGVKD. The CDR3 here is CAIGATNEKLFF. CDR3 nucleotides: TGTGCCATAGGGGCAACTAATGAAAAACTGTTTTTT.

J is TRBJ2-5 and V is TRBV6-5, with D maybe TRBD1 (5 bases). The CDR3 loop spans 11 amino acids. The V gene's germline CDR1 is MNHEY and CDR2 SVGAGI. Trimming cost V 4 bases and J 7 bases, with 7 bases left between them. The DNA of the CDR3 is TGTGCCAGCAGTTTAGGGGTGACCCAGTACTTC. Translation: CASSLGVTQYF.

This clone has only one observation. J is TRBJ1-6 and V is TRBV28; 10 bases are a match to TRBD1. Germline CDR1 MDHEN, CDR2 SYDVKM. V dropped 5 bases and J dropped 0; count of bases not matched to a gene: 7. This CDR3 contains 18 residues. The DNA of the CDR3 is TGTGCCAGCAGTGGACGGGACAGGGGTTACTCCTATAATTCACCCCTCCACTTT. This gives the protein CASSGRDRGYSYNSPLHF. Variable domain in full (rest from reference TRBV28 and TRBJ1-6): DVKVTQSSRYLVKRTGEKVFLECVQDMDHENMFWYRQDPGLGLRLIYFSYDVKMKEKGDIPEGYSVSREKKERFSLILESASTNQTSMYLCASSGRDRGYSYNSPLHFGNGTRLTVT.

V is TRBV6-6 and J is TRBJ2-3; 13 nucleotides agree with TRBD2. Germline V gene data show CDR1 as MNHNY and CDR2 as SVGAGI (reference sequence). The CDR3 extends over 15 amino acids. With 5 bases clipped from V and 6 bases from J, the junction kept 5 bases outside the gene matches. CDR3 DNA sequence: TGTGCCAGCAGTCTACTAGCGGGAGGGACGGATACGCAGTATTTT. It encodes CASSLLAGGTDTQYF.

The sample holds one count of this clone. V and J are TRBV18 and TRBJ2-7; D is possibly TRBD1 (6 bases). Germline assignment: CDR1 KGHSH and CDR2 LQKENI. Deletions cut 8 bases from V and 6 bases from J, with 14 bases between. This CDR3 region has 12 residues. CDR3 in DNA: TGTGCCAGCGCCACAGGGTTGGTCGAGCAGTACTTC. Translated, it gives CASATGLVEQYF.

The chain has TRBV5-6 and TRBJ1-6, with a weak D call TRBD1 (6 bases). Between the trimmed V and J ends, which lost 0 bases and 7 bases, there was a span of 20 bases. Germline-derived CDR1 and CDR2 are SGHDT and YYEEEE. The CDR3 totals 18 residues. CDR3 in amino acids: CASSLAGGLAGGNSPLHF. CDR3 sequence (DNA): TGTGCCAGCAGCTTGGCTGGGGGACTGGCCGGGGGCAATTCACCCCTCCACTTT.